This T cell receptor beta chain was captured in a study of cytomegalovirus exposure and HLA in healthy donors. PCR primers comprised 60 Vbeta and 13 Jbeta primers. The data were produced by immunoSEQ multiplex PCR, yet TCRdb's version contains in-frame clones alone and is incomplete. The repertoire includes over 100,000 clones, roughly 70% of them detected once, and roughly 2% sits in the top ten. Study observations and caveats: Per a later analysis, HLA-associated TCR beta chains showed more clonal expansion than other, equally common TCR beta chains.

Regarding this clone: The antigen is unknown.

The TCR originated in a woman between 40 and 50 years old in good health and CMV-seropositive. Input material: PBMCs.

CDR3 sequence reads: CAYLPGASFEGNTEAFF. DNA for the CDR3: TGTGCCTATTTACCAGGGGCCTCTTTTGAGGGGAACACTGAAGCTTTCTTT. The chain is built from TRBV5-6 and TRBJ1-1; D may be TRBD1 (6 bases). Germline V CDR1 and CDR2: SGHDT, YYEEEE. The ends were cut back, 10 bases at V and 1 base at J, with 26 bases in the middle. The CDR3 length is 17 residues.